One sample yielded the 20 T cell receptor beta chains listed below, sequenced in a study of OX40 agonist ivuxolimab in advanced cancers. Libraries were prepared by immunoSEQ multiplex PCR; TCRdb keeps only in-frame clonotypes and omits some of them. The table lists about 82,000 clones, approximately 90% of them singletons, with around 7% in the top ten. The source material was CD4+ or CD8+ T cells sorted from blood, sampled in a trial of the OX40 agonist ivuxolimab. Receptors were obtained from an adult with an advanced solid tumor such as melanoma, head and neck, liver or kidney cancer.

V gene TRBV4-2 combines with J gene TRBJ1-2, with TRBD1 as a possible D gene (5 bases). Trimming left V 0 bases short and J 3 bases short, with 14 bases between. CDR3 length: 16 residues. Germline CDR1 LGHNA, CDR2 YNFKEQ. CDR3 nucleotide sequence: TGTGCCAGCAGCCAAGATATGAGGGGTCAATACTATGGCTACACCTTC. Amino acids: CASSQDMRGQYYGYTF.

This clone was recorded only once. V gene TRBV5-4 combines with J gene TRBJ1-1; D not certain. There are 14 residues in the CDR3. Per the germline V gene, CDR1 is SGHNT and CDR2 is YYREEE (reference sequence). V lost 4 bases and J lost 1, with 11 bases in between. The CDR3 region is CASSPHAGNTEAFF. The CDR3 nucleotides are TGTGCCAGCAGCCCCCACGCCGGGAACACTGAAGCTTTCTTT.

J is TRBJ1-1 and V is TRBV7-3, with D perhaps TRBD1 (6 bases). The CDR3 consists of 14 residues. Germline-derived CDR1 and CDR2 are SGHTA and FQGTGA. V was clipped by 6 bases and J by 5 bases, with 16 bases between them. Written as DNA, the CDR3 is TGTGCCAGCAGTTCCCTTGGGGGGCATACTGAAGCTTTCTTT. This gives the protein CASSSLGGHTEAFF.

The chain is built from TRBV18 and TRBJ2-3; 7 positions match TRBD1. The CDR3 runs to 15 residues. Germline V gene lookup returns CDR1 KGHSH and CDR2 LQKENI. With V trimmed by 0 bases and J by 1 base, 1 base remained unmatched. CDR3 bases: TGTGCCAGCTCACCACCTGGGACAGGCACAGATACGCAGTATTTT. Its protein is CASSPPGTGTDTQYF.

CDR3 DNA: TGTGCCAGCAGCTTAGCCCTTGGGCCCTACGAGCAGTACTTC. This gives the protein CASSLALGPYEQYF. This rearrangement joins TRBV11-1 to TRBJ2-7, with D uncertain. The V and J ends lost 0 bases and 2 bases respectively, with 8 bases between them. CDR3 length: 14 amino acids. Germline V gene lookup returns CDR1 SGHAT and CDR2 FQDESV (reference sequence). Full variable domain (missing parts from reference TRBV11-1 and TRBJ2-7): EAEVAQSPRYKITEKSQAVAFWCDPISGHATLYWYRQILGQGPELLVQFQDESVVDDSQLPKDRFSAERLKGVDSTLKIQPAELGDSAMYLCASSLALGPYEQYFGPGTRLTVT.

The J gene is TRBJ1-1, the V gene TRBV6-6; D is uncertain. Between the trimmed V and J ends, which lost 1 base and 11 bases, there was a span of 14 bases. CDR1 and CDR2 (germline): MNHNY, SVGAGI (reference sequence). This CDR3 contains 13 residues. In DNA, the CDR3 is TGTGCCAGCAGTTACTTGGGAGAGCTTGAGGCTTTCTTT. Protein sequence: CASSYLGELEAFF.

In its sample, this clone was seen once. J is TRBJ1-3 and V is TRBV14, with TRBD1 as a possible D gene (6 bases). Germline-derived CDR1 and CDR2 are SGHDN and FVKESK. The CDR3 has 16 residues. Trimming left V 4 bases short and J 0 bases short, with 13 bases between. CDR3: CASSRAGADSGNTIYF. The CDR3, as DNA: TGTGCCAGCAGCCGTGCGGGGGCGGACTCTGGAAACACCATATATTTT.

The chain has TRBV4-1 and TRBJ2-6; 7 bases are shared with TRBD2. Germline CDR1 is MGHRA and CDR2 is YSYEKL. The CDR3 runs 20 residues. V dropped 2 bases and J dropped 1; count of bases not matched to a gene: 14. The DNA for the CDR3 is TGCGCCAGCAGCCAAAGACTCGGGAGGTATAAAGAATCTGGGGCCAACGTCCTGACTTTC. This encodes CASSQRLGRYKESGANVLTF.

The chain couples TRBV27 to TRBJ1-2; D gene uncertain. CDR3 length: 14 residues. The V and J ends lost 0 bases and 8 bases respectively, with 13 bases between them. Germline V gene lookup returns CDR1 MNHEY and CDR2 SMNVEV (reference sequence). CDR3 sequence (DNA): TGTGCCAGCAGTTTATCGCCCGGGGTGGACGGCTACACCTTC. Translating it yields CASSLSPGVDGYTF.

The chain links TRBV9 to TRBJ2-1; 11 bases fit TRBD2. The CDR3 consists of 19 residues. Germline V lookup: CDR1 SGDLS, CDR2 YYNGEE. Losses at the gene ends were 4 bases for V and 3 bases for J; bases not matched to a gene: 15. CDR3 amino acids: CASSQNSNPGTSGYNEQFF. CDR3 in DNA: TGTGCCAGCAGCCAAAACTCCAACCCCGGGACTAGCGGCTACAATGAGCAGTTCTTC.

This chain connects TRBV28 to TRBJ1-1; TRBD1 might be the D (5 bases). Deletions cut 7 bases from V and 7 bases from J, with 10 bases between. Germline values: CDR1 MDHEN, CDR2 SYDVKM. The length of the CDR3 is 11 residues. The CDR3 here is CASTPGVEAFF. The CDR3 coding sequence is TGTGCCAGCACCCCGGGGGTTGAAGCTTTCTTT.

V usage is TRBV28 and J usage is TRBJ1-1, with TRBD1 matching 7 bases. Germline CDR1 is MDHEN and CDR2 is SYDVKM. J lost 1 base, V lost 5 bases, and 4 bases had no gene match. The CDR3 is made up of 14 amino acids. In nucleotides, the CDR3 is TGTGCCAGCAGTCCCGGGACAGAGAACACTGAAGCTTTCTTT. Encoded protein: CASSPGTENTEAFF.

This clone was found once. The rearrangement uses TRBV13 and TRBJ2-1, with 7 bases that match TRBD2. CDR1 PRHDT and CDR2 FYEKMQ come from the germline V gene (reference sequence). The CDR3 sequence is 17 residues long. V lost 5 bases, J lost 5 bases, and 15 bases stayed unmatched. CDR3: CASSEQLAPADHNEQFF. The CDR3 coding sequence is TGTGCCAGCAGCGAACAACTAGCGCCCGCTGATCACAATGAGCAGTTCTTC.

The chain combines TRBV10-3 with TRBJ2-7; D is unclear. From germline, CDR1 is ENHRY and CDR2 SYGVKD. V was cut by 0 bases and J by 2 bases, with 14 bases left in between. The CDR3 sequence is 16 residues long. This CDR3 is CAISESGRQVPYEQYF. As DNA, the CDR3 is TGTGCCATCAGTGAGTCAGGGCGGCAGGTGCCCTACGAGCAGTACTTC.

The V call is TRBV9, the J call TRBJ2-7; TRBD1 agrees at 7 bases. J lost 5 bases, V lost 4 bases, and 15 bases had no gene match. Germline-derived CDR1 and CDR2 are SGDLS and YYNGEE. CDR3 length: 16 residues. CDR3: CASSPAEDRFRNEQYF. CDR3 nucleotide sequence: TGTGCCAGCAGCCCGGCGGAGGACAGGTTCAGGAACGAGCAGTACTTC.

The genes are TRBV23-1 and TRBJ1-2; tentatively, D is TRBD1 (5 bases). TRBV23-1 is labeled an ORF, and its function is uncertain. The length of the CDR3 is 15 residues. Trimming removed 4 bases from V and 8 bases from J, with 20 bases in between. The CDR3 nucleotides read TGCGCCAGCAGTCCACCGAGCAGGGAGGTAAGAGGCTACACCTTC. It codes for CASSPPSREVRGYTF.

The genes are TRBV27 and TRBJ2-5, with D perhaps matching TRBD2 (6 bases). The CDR3 is made up of 15 amino acids. Trimming removed 2 bases at V and 11 bases at J, with 21 bases between. CDR1 and CDR2 from the germline V gene are MNHEY and SMNVEV (reference sequence). The CDR3 DNA sequence: TGTGCCAGCAGTTTACCTGGCTTTGCGGGAAATGAGCAGTACTTC. Translated: CASSLPGFAGNEQYF.

The chain links TRBV11-2 to TRBJ1-2; D perhaps matches TRBD1 (6 bases). The CDR3 extends over 14 amino acids. Germline CDR1 reads SGHAT; CDR2 reads FQNNGV. The germline V and J ends were trimmed by 0 bases and 8 bases, with 13 bases remaining between them. The DNA of the CDR3 is TGTGCCAGCAGCTTAGAATCAGGGGCAAGAGGCTACACCTTC. Residues: CASSLESGARGYTF.

The gene calls are TRBV4-1 and TRBJ2-7, with D maybe TRBD1 (6 bases). This CDR3 contains 15 residues. V lost 3 bases to trimming and J lost 1 base, with 13 bases between them. Germline CDR1 and CDR2: MGHRA and YSYEKL. For the CDR3, the DNA is TGCGCCAGCAGCCAGTCGGGGACACCTTCCTACGAGCAGTACTTC. Translated: CASSQSGTPSYEQYF.

The chain joins TRBV7-2 to TRBJ2-7; 8 bases map to TRBD2. V was clipped by 3 bases and J by 5 bases; unmatched bases: 6. The CDR3 has 14 amino acids. Germline V CDR1 and CDR2: SGHTA, FQGNSA. The CDR3 spells CASSLIAGLNEQYF. The CDR3 DNA follows: TGTGCCAGCAGCTTGATAGCGGGACTAAACGAGCAGTACTTC.